The TCR beta chain under discussion was sequenced for a study of blood T cell repertoires in COVID-19. Study overall: From the United States, Italy and Spain came samples of acute and convalescent COVID-19. PBMCs, B-cell-depleted T cells, or T cells were the source of the cDNA or gDNA that made up the material.

Authors' processing steps: Researchers report that nucleated cell counts were estimated from reference gene primer amplification. TCRdb keeps only in-frame clones here, not all; method: immunoSEQ multiplex PCR. The V and J calls and the clone size are those of that table, but D and trimming were determined from the DNA. This sample yields under 500,000 clones, of which roughly 89% are seen a single time; approximately 4.3% belongs to the top ten. V lost 3 bases, J lost 0 bases, and 6 bases lay in between. Germline CDR1 and CDR2: MGHRA and YSYEKL. The CDR3 sequence is 14 residues long. The gene calls are TRBV4-1 and TRBJ1-3, with D unresolved. The sample was peripheral blood. This receptor was identified in a young woman with acute or convalescent COVID-19. CDR3 loop: CASSQPGSGNTIYF. The CDR3 DNA follows: TGCGCCAGCAGCCAGCCGGGCTCTGGAAACACCATATATTTT.